The rows below give T cell receptor beta chains drawn from one sample of a study of cytomegalovirus exposure and HLA in healthy donors. Some clones are missing from TCRdb's copy, which holds only in-frame ones; the method was immunoSEQ multiplex PCR. The data show 150,000 to 200,000 clones, about 82% seen once. The specimen was PBMCs. These receptors all come from a woman aged 18-30 years in good health and CMV-seronegative. The CDR3 runs from the conserved cysteine through the conserved F or W. Fields, in order: J gene, clone size, V gene, D gene, CDR3 protein, CDR3 DNA. D genes are given only for firm matches. Rows give clone size only sometimes, using once, few, many, or a class for an expanded clone.

TRBJ2-1,-,TRBV6-5,TRBD2,CASSQTSGSPNEQFF,TGTGCCAGCAGCCAGACTAGCGGGAGTCCCAATGAGCAGTTCTTC
TRBJ2-1,-,TRBV27,TRBD2,CASSPGLAGPYNEQFF,TGTGCCAGCAGTCCGGGACTAGCGGGCCCCTACAATGAGCAGTTCTTC
TRBJ1-1,-,TRBV9,-,CASSRIADSEAFF,TGTGCCAGCAGTCGAATCGCGGACTCTGAAGCTTTCTTT
TRBJ2-1,-,TRBV6-5,-,CASSYSIQGPYNEQFF,TGTGCCAGCAGTTACTCCATTCAGGGTCCCTACAATGAGCAGTTCTTC
TRBJ1-3,-,TRBV6-1,TRBD1,CASTQGDSGNTIYF,TGTGCCAGCACCCAGGGGGATTCCGGAAACACCATATATTTT
TRBJ1-5,-,TRBV5-5,TRBD1,CASSWTGGDQPQHF,TGTGCCAGCAGCTGGACAGGGGGAGATCAGCCCCAGCATTTT
TRBJ2-1,-,TRBV11-2,TRBD2,CASSLYVRSLAGGEQFF,TGTGCCAGCAGCCTTTACGTTAGGAGTCTAGCGGGTGGTGAGCAGTTCTTC
TRBJ2-5,-,TRBV18,TRBD1,CASSPPRRTGGASETQYF,TGTGCCAGCTCACCACCCCGCCGGACAGGGGGCGCGTCAGAGACCCAGTACTTC
TRBJ1-1,-,TRBV11-3,TRBD1,CASSPDRGRVVTEAFF,TGTGCCAGCAGCCCCGACAGGGGGCGAGTTGTCACTGAAGCTTTCTTT
TRBJ1-2,once,TRBV6-4,TRBD1,CASSERSTGDHGYTF,TGTGCCAGCAGTGAACGATCGACAGGGGACCATGGCTACACCTTC
TRBJ1-1,few,TRBV7-2,-,CASTRLAGSEAFF,TGTGCCAGCACCAGACTAGCGGGGTCTGAAGCTTTCTTT
TRBJ1-5,-,TRBV2,-,CASSGTGNQPQHF,TGTGCCAGCAGCGGAACGGGGAATCAGCCCCAGCATTTT
TRBJ1-5,-,TRBV27,-,CASSLIGASNQPQHF,TGTGCCAGCAGTTTAATAGGGGCAAGCAATCAGCCCCAGCATTTT
TRBJ2-1,-,TRBV7-9,-,CASSSLARAVF,TGTGCCAGCAGCTCCCTAGCCCGGGCGGTCTTC
TRBJ2-1,-,TRBV21-1,-,CASSKDPLAASSYNEQFF,TGTGCCAGCAGCAAAGACCCTCTAGCGGCAAGCTCCTACAATGAGCAGTTCTTC
TRBJ2-5,-,TRBV6-1,-,CASSDRDSWGTQYF,TGTGCCAGCAGTGATCGGGACTCCTGGGGGACCCAGTACTTC
TRBJ2-7,-,TRBV5-6,-,CASSLVDEQYF,TGTGCCAGCAGCTTGGTAGATGAGCAGTACTTC
TRBJ2-7,-,TRBV2,-,CASSETSPSYEQYF,TGTGCCAGCAGTGAAACTAGCCCAAGCTACGAGCAGTACTTC
TRBJ2-2,-,TRBV18,-,CASSPPSRTGELFF,TGTGCCAGCTCACCCCCTTCCCGGACCGGGGAGCTGTTTTTT
TRBJ1-6,-,TRBV6-5,TRBD1,CASSTGNKPLHF,TGTGCCAGCTCGACAGGGAATAAGCCCCTCCACTTT
TRBJ2-5,-,TRBV2,-,CASSELSNGQETQYF,TGTGCCAGCAGTGAACTGTCCAACGGCCAAGAGACCCAGTACTTC
TRBJ2-1,-,TRBV11-2,TRBD2,CASSLEGREGLDEQFF,TGTGCCAGCAGCTTAGAAGGCCGGGAGGGCCTAGATGAGCAGTTCTTC
TRBJ2-7,-,TRBV5-1,-,CASSLLQGAYEQYF,TGCGCCAGCAGCTTGTTACAGGGCGCCTACGAGCAGTACTTC
TRBJ2-5,-,TRBV5-1,TRBD1,CASSLDTGAQETQYF,TGCGCCAGCAGCTTGGATACAGGGGCTCAAGAGACCCAGTACTTC
TRBJ2-2,-,TRBV6-6,TRBD1,CASSPGTGVFGELFF,TGTGCCAGCAGTCCGGGGACAGGGGTCTTCGGGGAGCTGTTTTTT
TRBJ2-7,-,TRBV11-2,-,CASSQIAQGMREQYF,TGTGCCAGCAGCCAAATTGCCCAGGGGATGAGGGAGCAGTACTTC
TRBJ2-1,-,TRBV10-1,-,CASSESRTYNEQFF,TGCGCCAGCAGTGAGAGCAGGACCTACAATGAGCAGTTCTTC
TRBJ1-6,-,TRBV4-1,-,CASSQGLKPGPNSPLHF,TGCGCCAGCAGCCAAGGTTTGAAGCCGGGTCCCAATTCACCCCTCCACTTT
TRBJ2-7,-,TRBV6-6,TRBD1,CATTRGQGPEQYF,TGTGCCACCACCCGGGGACAGGGCCCCGAGCAGTACTTC
TRBJ1-1,-,TRBV28,-,CASSLGAGMNTEAFF,TGTGCCAGCAGTTTAGGGGCAGGGATGAACACTGAAGCTTTCTTT
TRBJ1-3,-,TRBV19,-,CASNLGRDSSGNTIYF,TGTGCCAGTAATTTGGGCAGGGATAGCTCTGGAAACACCATATATTTT
TRBJ2-7,-,TRBV10-3,-,CAISSRGQAYLYEQYF,TGTGCCATCAGCTCGCGGGGGCAAGCGTACTTATACGAGCAGTACTTC